Listed below are T cell receptor beta chains from one sample, sequenced in a study of blood T cell repertoires in COVID-19. Here immunoSEQ multiplex PCR was the method, and the copy in TCRdb shows in-frame clones only, minus some. The sample lists about 35,000 clones, more than 60% seen once, with about 14% in the top ten. Sequences were obtained from peripheral blood. The receptor source for this set is a man older than 75 with active or convalescent COVID-19. Each CDR3 is given with its conserved first and last residue. A D gene is named only where the DNA matches it firmly. The size of a clone is reported for some rows only, either as once, few or many, or as a class for expanded clones.

J gene | clone size | V gene | D gene | CDR3 length | CDR3 protein | CDR3 DNA
TRBJ2-1 | NA | TRBV28 | NA | 15 | CASTRLFDSYNEQFF | TGTGCCAGCACCCGCTTATTTGACTCGTACAATGAGCAGTTCTTC
TRBJ2-3 | few | TRBV9 | NA | 17 | CASSVEPASRHTDTQYF | TGTGCCAGCAGCGTAGAGCCGGCTAGCCGACACACAGATACGCAGTATTTT
TRBJ2-7 | NA | TRBV28 | NA | 11 | CASSFTYEQYF | TGTGCCAGCAGTTTTACCTACGAGCAGTACTTC
TRBJ2-7 | NA | TRBV24-1 | TRBD2 | 16 | CATSDTGTSGLDEQYF | TGTGCCACCAGTGACACCGGGACTAGCGGGTTGGACGAGCAGTACTTC
TRBJ1-2 | NA | TRBV27 | TRBD1 | 14 | CASSLRLGQDGYTF | TGTGCCAGCAGTTTAAGGTTAGGACAGGATGGCTACACCTTC
TRBJ2-4 | NA | TRBV5-1 | TRBD2 | 16 | CASSRTSGGGGNIQYF | TGCGCCAGCAGCCGGACTAGCGGAGGTGGGGGAAACATTCAGTACTTC
TRBJ1-1 | NA | TRBV7-2 | TRBD1 | 15 | CASSRGQGLGTEAFF | TGTGCCAGCAGCAGGGGACAGGGTTTGGGCACTGAAGCTTTCTTT
TRBJ1-3 | NA | TRBV4-3 | NA | 15 | CASSQTPGTGNTIYF | TGCGCCAGCAGCCAGACCCCCGGGACAGGAAACACCATATATTTT
TRBJ1-5 | NA | TRBV6-2/TRBV6-3 | TRBD1 | 13 | CASSRQGGQPQHF | TGTGCCAGCAGTAGACAGGGGGGTCAGCCCCAGCATTTT
TRBJ1-4 | NA | TRBV28 | NA | 19 | CASSPRDRSFIKVDEKLFF | TGTGCCAGCAGCCCCCGGGATAGAAGCTTTATCAAGGTAGATGAAAAACTGTTTTTT
TRBJ2-5 | NA | TRBV7-7 | NA | 13 | CASSSGHSETQYF | TGTGCCAGCAGCTCTGGACATTCAGAGACCCAGTACTTC
TRBJ1-3 | NA | TRBV2 | NA | 11 | CASREGYTIYF | TGTGCCAGCAGGGAGGGTTACACCATATATTTT
TRBJ1-1 | NA | TRBV30 | NA | 13 | CAWSTQGATEAFF | TGTGCCTGGAGTACACAGGGAGCCACTGAAGCTTTCTTT
TRBJ2-5 | NA | TRBV13 | TRBD1 | 14 | CASSRDRGQETQYF | TGTGCCAGCAGCAGGGACAGGGGGCAAGAGACCCAGTACTTC
TRBJ2-7 | medium-sized | TRBV27 | NA | 16 | CASSPTPWDIPYEQYF | TGTGCCAGCAGTCCGACCCCGTGGGACATTCCCTACGAGCAGTACTTC
TRBJ2-7 | NA | TRBV27 | TRBD1 | 15 | CASSFSNLRGREQYF | TGTGCCAGCAGTTTTTCTAATCTCAGGGGGCGCGAGCAGTACTTC
TRBJ2-1 | NA | TRBV4-3 | NA | 13 | CASSPSYRGRALF | TGCGCCAGCAGCCCGAGTTACAGGGGGAGGGCCCTCTTC
TRBJ1-1 | NA | TRBV28 | TRBD1 | 14 | CASSLQGVNTEAFF | TGTGCCAGCAGTCTACAGGGGGTTAACACTGAAGCTTTCTTT
TRBJ2-7 | NA | TRBV7-2 | TRBD2 | 14 | CASSLPLGGREQYF | TGTGCCAGCAGCTTACCGTTGGGAGGGAGGGAGCAGTACTTC
TRBJ2-1 | NA | TRBV29-1 | TRBD2 | 11 | CSVETSGSVFF | TGCAGCGTTGAAACTAGCGGGAGCGTGTTCTTC
TRBJ1-5 | NA | TRBV19 | NA | 14 | CASSMTGFNQPQHF | TGTGCCAGTAGTATGACAGGCTTCAATCAGCCCCAGCATTTT
TRBJ2-7 | NA | TRBV24-1 | TRBD1 | 14 | CATSEAGGLSEQYF | TGTGCCACCAGTGAGGCAGGGGGTTTAAGCGAGCAGTACTTC
TRBJ2-1 | NA | TRBV29-1 | TRBD2 | 17 | CSVEGVLAGAPYNEQFF | TGCAGCGTTGAAGGAGTGTTAGCGGGAGCCCCCTACAATGAGCAGTTCTTC
TRBJ2-6 | NA | TRBV27 | NA | 13 | CASSLAGANVLTF | TGTGCCAGCAGTCTCGCGGGGGCCAACGTCCTGACTTTC
TRBJ2-1 | NA | TRBV5-8 | TRBD1 | 16 | CASSLGQVLSYNEQFF | TGTGCCAGCAGCCTTGGACAGGTACTCTCCTACAATGAGCAGTTCTTC
TRBJ2-1 | few | TRBV6-5 | NA | 15 | CASSRTNGIYNEQFF | TGTGCCAGCAGTCGGACTAATGGGATATACAATGAGCAGTTCTTC
TRBJ2-7 | NA | TRBV6-5 | NA | 13 | CASSYSTAYEQYF | TGTGCCAGCAGTTACTCGACAGCCTACGAGCAGTACTTC
TRBJ1-5 | NA | TRBV6-1 | TRBD1 | 17 | CASSGLGTDYSNQPQHF | TGTGCCAGCAGTGGTCTGGGGACAGATTATAGCAATCAGCCCCAGCATTTT
TRBJ2-1 | NA | TRBV29-1 | NA | 14 | CSVDMGSSYNEQFF | TGCAGCGTTGACATGGGGAGCTCCTACAATGAGCAGTTCTTC
TRBJ2-3 | NA | TRBV28 | NA | 11 | CASRQMDTQYF | TGTGCCAGCAGACAAATGGATACGCAGTATTTT
TRBJ2-5 | few | TRBV10-1 | TRBD1 | 16 | CASSESRTGRQETQYF | TGCGCCAGCAGTGAGTCGCGGACAGGGCGTCAAGAGACCCAGTACTTC
TRBJ2-7 | NA | TRBV28 | TRBD2 | 18 | CASSLIPGLAGPPYEQYF | TGTGCCAGCAGTTTAATCCCGGGACTAGCGGGCCCTCCCTACGAGCAGTACTTC
TRBJ1-5 | once | TRBV27 | NA | 14 | CASSEAEGSQPQHF | TGTGCCAGCAGTGAGGCGGAAGGGAGTCAGCCCCAGCATTTT
TRBJ1-5 | NA | TRBV7-5 | NA | 20 | CVRPDGDRGSPYYSNQPQHF | TGTGTCAGACCCGATGGGGACAGGGGGTCCCCTTATTATAGCAATCAGCCCCAGCATTTT
TRBJ2-2 | NA | TRBV5-4 | TRBD2 | 16 | CASSRTGTSGFGELFF | TGTGCCAGCAGCAGAACCGGGACTAGCGGGTTCGGGGAGCTGTTTTTT
TRBJ1-5 | once | TRBV19 | TRBD1 | 17 | CASSPYPRDSYNQPQHF | TGTGCCAGTAGCCCCTACCCCCGGGACAGTTACAATCAGCCCCAGCATTTT
TRBJ1-1 | NA | TRBV7-9 | NA | 14 | CASSADKRNTEAFF | TGTGCCAGCAGCGCGGACAAACGGAACACTGAAGCTTTCTTT
TRBJ2-7 | NA | TRBV6-2/TRBV6-3 | TRBD2 | 16 | CASSYSLADFSYEQYF | TGTGCCAGCAGTTACTCCCTAGCGGATTTCTCCTACGAGCAGTACTTC
TRBJ2-1 | NA | TRBV7-2 | TRBD2 | 16 | CASSSRLAGGPNEQFF | TGTGCCAGCAGCTCCCGACTAGCGGGAGGGCCGAATGAGCAGTTCTTC
TRBJ2-7 | NA | TRBV27 | TRBD1 | 18 | CASMRKVSGTGTFYEQYF | TGTGCCAGCATGAGGAAAGTGTCCGGGACAGGGACTTTCTACGAGCAGTACTTC
TRBJ2-7 | few | TRBV18 | TRBD1 | 14 | CASSPEGQGSPQYF | TGTGCCAGCTCACCAGAGGGACAGGGGTCGCCGCAGTACTTC
TRBJ2-2 | once | TRBV2 | TRBD2 | 15 | CASTTSGRSAGELFF | TGTGCCAGCACTACTAGCGGGAGGTCGGCCGGGGAGCTGTTTTTT
TRBJ2-3 | NA | TRBV5-1 | NA | 15 | CASSLVSFVTDTQYF | TGCGCCAGCAGCTTGGTCAGTTTTGTCACAGATACGCAGTATTTT
TRBJ2-5 | medium-sized | TRBV12-5 | NA | 14 | CASGSGPIQETQYF | TGTGCTAGTGGTTCTGGGCCTATCCAAGAGACCCAGTACTTC
TRBJ2-5 | NA | TRBV28 | NA | 18 | CASSFSYRERMYQETQYF | TGTGCCAGCAGTTTCTCTTATCGGGAGAGAATGTACCAAGAGACCCAGTACTTC
TRBJ1-4 | few | TRBV18 | TRBD1 | 14 | CASSPVTGGEKLFF | TGTGCCAGCTCCCCCGTGACAGGGGGCGAAAAACTGTTTTTT
TRBJ2-3 | NA | TRBV19 | NA | 14 | CASSDAGFTDTQYF | TGTGCCAGTAGTGATGCGGGGTTCACAGATACGCAGTATTTT
TRBJ2-7 | NA | TRBV5-4 | TRBD1 | 12 | CASSGDSYEQYF | TGTGCCAGCAGCGGGGACAGCTACGAGCAGTACTTC